This T cell receptor (beta chain) was recovered during a study of glioma-infiltrating T cells after dendritic cell vaccination. Overall study: Samples are from glioblastoma patients in Phase I and II dendritic cell vaccine trials. Patients received autologous tumor lysate-pulsed dendritic cell vaccination between about 2003 and 2012.

The assay was immunoSEQ multiplex PCR, and TCRdb's table has in-frame clones only and misses some. The sample contains 90,000 or so clones, about 85% of which appear only once. V lost 2 bases, J lost 11 bases, and 10 bases lay in between. Per germline, CDR1 SEHNR and CDR2 FQNEAQ (reference sequence). This CDR3 has 12 amino acids. Sample: blood, taken before dendritic cell vaccination. This chain joins TRBV7-9 and TRBJ1-5; possible D gene TRBD1, 5 bases. The clonotype originates from a human donor with glioblastoma. The DNA for the CDR3 is TGTGCCAGCAGCTTACAGGGTGTGGCCCAGCATTTT. It specifies CASSLQGVAQHF.